The T cell receptor (beta chain) described here comes from a study of OX40 agonist ivuxolimab in advanced cancers. Study-wide results and limits: Mean expanded clone counts were higher in CD8+ than CD4+ T cells.

The V gene's germline CDR1 is SGHVS and CDR2 FNYEAQ. The CDR3 contains 15 residues. With 4 bases removed from V and 2 bases from J, the gap between germline ends came to 13 bases. As for this clone: Its antigen remains unidentified.

Method: immunoSEQ multiplex PCR; TCRdb's copy keeps in-frame clones and lacks some. The sample records about 100,000 clones, around nine tenths being singletons. The chain uses TRBV7-6 and TRBJ2-3; D unresolved. This specimen consisted of CD4+ or CD8+ T cells sorted from blood, obtained in a trial of the OX40 agonist ivuxolimab. The TCR was taken from an adult with an advanced solid tumor such as melanoma, head and neck, liver or kidney cancer. The CDR3 loop reads CASSSTGIPTDTQYF. In DNA, the CDR3 is TGTGCCAGCAGCTCCACCGGTATCCCCACAGATACGCAGTATTTT.